The table lists the clone carrying this T cell receptor beta chain with many counts. Its antigen remains unknown. RNA transcripts yielded amplified TCR beta CDR3 regions. TCR CDR3 underwent first-round RT-PCR with the HTBI primer set. One entry per CDR3 protein results from TCRdb running MiXCR on the multiplex PCR reads. The table includes roughly 700,000 distinct CDR3 sequences, under 45% detected once. The record originates from a study of T cells in Graves' hyperthyroidism and ophthalmopathy. Study-level results: Researchers report that a 13 V-J model separated ophthalmopathy from stable hyperthyroidism.

Diagnosis rested on symptoms, serum thyroxine and TRAb, thyroid ultrasound, and orbital computed tomography. About 10 ml fresh peripheral blood yielded the PBMCs. The CDR3 has 14 amino acids. In germline, CDR1 is DFQATT, CDR2 SNEGSKA (reference sequence). With 6 bases clipped from V and 5 bases from J, the junction kept 7 bases outside the gene matches. This clonotype was sampled from a woman aged 40 to 50 with Graves' hyperthyroidism. The specimen was blood. The J gene is TRBJ1-6, the V gene TRBV20-1, with 7 bases identical to TRBD1. The CDR3: CSARLGTDNSPLHF. DNA of the CDR3: TGCAGTGCCCGTCTCGGGACAGATAATTCACCCCTCCACTTT.